What follows describes a single T cell receptor (beta chain). Its specificity is not known. This entry comes from a study of T-cell memory formation after mild COVID-19. Study-wide context: Across donors, TCR clusters were largely donor specific. Study results and caveats: A subset of responding clones appeared in pre-infection memory, suggesting cross-reactive memory joined. Contracting clones, day 15 to 85, had balanced CD4/CD8, and later expanders favored CD4+. Still unconfirmed is whether the second-wave clones peaking on day 37 recognized SARS-CoV-2.

In germline, CDR1 is DFQATT, CDR2 SNEGSKA (reference sequence). Trimming left V 1 base short and J 3 bases short, with 7 bases between. The CDR3 spans 13 residues. In TCRdb, the 5' RACE reads were re-called with MiXCR into one record per CDR3 protein. The sample gives about 560,000 distinct CDR3 sequences, 20% to 25% of which show up once; under 8.5% is in the top ten. This chain connects TRBV20-1 to TRBJ1-3; D is ambiguous. This sequence originates from an adult woman who had mild COVID-19 (a few samples of this study predate the infection). Cell type and time point are not known. Sequencing was carried out using PBMCs or a T cell subset sorted from them (not recorded which). The CDR3 nucleotides read TGCAGTGCTAGAGTGGCAGGTGGAAACACCATATATTTT. Translated: CSARVAGGNTIYF.